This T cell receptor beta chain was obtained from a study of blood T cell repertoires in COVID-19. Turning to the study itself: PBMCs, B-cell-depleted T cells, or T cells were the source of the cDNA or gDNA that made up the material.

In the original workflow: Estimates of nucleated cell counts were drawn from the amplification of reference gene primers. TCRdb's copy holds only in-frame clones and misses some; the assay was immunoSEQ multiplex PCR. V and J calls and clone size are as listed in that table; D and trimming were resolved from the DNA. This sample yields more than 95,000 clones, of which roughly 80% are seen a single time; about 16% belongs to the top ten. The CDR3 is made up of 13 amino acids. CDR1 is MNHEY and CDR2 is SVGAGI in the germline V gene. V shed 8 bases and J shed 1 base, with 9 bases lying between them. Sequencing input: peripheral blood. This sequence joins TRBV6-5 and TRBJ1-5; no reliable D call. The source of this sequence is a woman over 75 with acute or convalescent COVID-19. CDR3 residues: CASATRSNQPQHF. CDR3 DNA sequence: TGTGCCAGCGCCACTCGGAGCAATCAGCCCCAGCATTTT.